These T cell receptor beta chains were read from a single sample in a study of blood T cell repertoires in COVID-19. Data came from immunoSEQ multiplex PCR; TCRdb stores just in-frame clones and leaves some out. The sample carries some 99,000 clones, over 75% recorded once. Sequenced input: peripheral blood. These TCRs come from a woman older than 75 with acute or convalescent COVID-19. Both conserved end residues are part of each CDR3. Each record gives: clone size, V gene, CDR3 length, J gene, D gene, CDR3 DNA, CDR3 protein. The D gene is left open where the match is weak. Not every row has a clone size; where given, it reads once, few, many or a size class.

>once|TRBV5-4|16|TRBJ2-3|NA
TGTGCCAGCAACTTGGGGCAACGGGGGGCCACAGATACGCAGTATTTT
CASNLGQRGATDTQYF
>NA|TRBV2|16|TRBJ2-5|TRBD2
TGTGCCAGCAGGGGCGGGACTAGCGGGGGGCAAGAGACCCAGTACTTC
CASRGGTSGGQETQYF
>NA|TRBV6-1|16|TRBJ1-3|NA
TGTGCCAGCAGTGAAGTCGGGGGAGTAGCTGGAAACACCATATATTTT
CASSEVGGVAGNTIYF
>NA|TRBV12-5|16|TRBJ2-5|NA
TGTGCTAGTGCCCTCCAGGGGGGCGCGGGGCAAGAGACCCAGTACTTC
CASALQGGAGQETQYF
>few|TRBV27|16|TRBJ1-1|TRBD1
TGTGCCAGCAGTCCAGGACAGGGAAGATTGAACACTGAAGCTTTCTTT
CASSPGQGRLNTEAFF
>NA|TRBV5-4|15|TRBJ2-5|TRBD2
TGTGCCAGCAGTTTAGCGGGGGGGCCTAGAAAGACCCAGTACTTC
CASSLAGGPRKTQYF
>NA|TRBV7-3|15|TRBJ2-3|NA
TGTGCCAGCAGCCTTACCGGGGTACCCACAGATACGCAGTATTTT
CASSLTGVPTDTQYF
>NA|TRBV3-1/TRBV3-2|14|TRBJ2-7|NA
TGTGCCAGCAGCCAAAATGGAGGGGGGGGCGAGCAGTACTTC
CASSQNGGGGEQYF
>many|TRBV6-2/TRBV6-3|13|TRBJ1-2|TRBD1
TGTGCCAGCAGTTATCAGGGGGCGAATGGCTACACCTTC
CASSYQGANGYTF
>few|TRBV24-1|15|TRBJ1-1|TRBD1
TGTGCCACCAGTGCCGGGACAGGAACAGACACTGAAGCTTTCTTT
CATSAGTGTDTEAFF
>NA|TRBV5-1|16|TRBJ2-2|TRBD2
TGCGCCAGCAGCTTGGTAGCGGGGGAAAACACCGGGGAGCTGTTTTTT
CASSLVAGENTGELFF
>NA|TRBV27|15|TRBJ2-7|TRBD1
TGTGCCAGCAGTTTAATGGGGGGACAGGGCTACGAGCAGTACTTC
CASSLMGGQGYEQYF
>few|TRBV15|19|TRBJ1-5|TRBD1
TGTGCCACCAGCAGAGATCGGACAGGGGGCACAAATAGCAATCAGCCCCAGCATTTT
CATSRDRTGGTNSNQPQHF
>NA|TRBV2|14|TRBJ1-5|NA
TGTGCCAGCCGGGGAGGGACGACGTATCAGCCCCAGCATTTT
CASRGGTTYQPQHF
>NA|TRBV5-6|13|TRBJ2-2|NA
TGTGCCAGCAGCCAAACAGGGACGGCGGAGCTGTTTTTT
CASSQTGTAELFF
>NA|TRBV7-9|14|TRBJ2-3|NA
TGTGCCAGCAGCCCTACTAGAGACACAGATACGCAGTATTTT
CASSPTRDTDTQYF
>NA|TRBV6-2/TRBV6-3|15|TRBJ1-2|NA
TGTGCCAGCAGTTACCCCTCGAGATCTAACTATGGCTACACCTTC
CASSYPSRSNYGYTF
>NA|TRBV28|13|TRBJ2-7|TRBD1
TGTGCCAGCAGTGGGGGGACAGGGGGCGAGCAGTACTTC
CASSGGTGGEQYF
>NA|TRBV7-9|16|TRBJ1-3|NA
TGTGCCAGCAGCTTTCGAGGCGGAGAGTCTGGAAACACCATATATTTT
CASSFRGGESGNTIYF
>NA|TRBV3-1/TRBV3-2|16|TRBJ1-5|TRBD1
TGTGCCAGCAGCCAAGGGGGGACAGGGGGCAATCAGCCCCAGCATTTT
CASSQGGTGGNQPQHF
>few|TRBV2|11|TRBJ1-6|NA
TGTGCCAGCTCGGGGGGTTCTCCCCTCCACTTT
CASSGGSPLHF
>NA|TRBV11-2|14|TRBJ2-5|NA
TGTGCCAGCAGCCAGGAGGAGTTATCCGGGACCCAGTACTTC
CASSQEELSGTQYF
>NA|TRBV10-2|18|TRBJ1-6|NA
TGCGCCAGCAGTGAGTTGGCGGTTAAGAGCTCCTATAATTCACCCCTCCACTTT
CASSELAVKSSYNSPLHF
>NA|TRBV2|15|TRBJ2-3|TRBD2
TGTGCCACCCATACCGGGACTAGCGGCACAGATACGCAGTATTTT
CATHTGTSGTDTQYF
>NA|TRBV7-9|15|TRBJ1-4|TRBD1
TGTGCCAGCAGCTCAGGACAGGGCCTAAATGAAAAACTGTTTTTT
CASSSGQGLNEKLFF
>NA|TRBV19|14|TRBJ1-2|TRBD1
TGTGCCAGTAGTCACACAGGGGCAGCTTATGGCTACACCTTC
CASSHTGAAYGYTF
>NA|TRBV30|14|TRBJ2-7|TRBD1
TGTGCCTGGAGTTGGACAGGTCTTACCTACGAGCAGTACTTC
CAWSWTGLTYEQYF
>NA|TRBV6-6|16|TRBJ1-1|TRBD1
TGTGCCAGTATGACCACGACACAGGGGTACGGCACTGAAGCTTTCTTT
CASMTTTQGYGTEAFF
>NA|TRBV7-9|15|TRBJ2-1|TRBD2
TGTGCCAGCAGCTTATCCGGACTAGCGCTCAATGAGCAGTTCTTC
CASSLSGLALNEQFF